The next 27 T cell receptor beta chains were all read from a single sample in a study of T cell responses to AZD1222 COVID-19 vaccine. Profiling relied on immunoSEQ multiplex PCR, and the TCRdb table lists in-frame clones only, not all of them. This table has more than 150,000 clones, 94% appearing once. The sequenced sample was peripheral blood, obtained on day 0 of AZD1222 vaccination. All receptors come from an adult in good health.

The gene calls are TRBV5-4 and TRBJ2-7; TRBD2 agrees at 7 bases. Germline assignment: CDR1 SGHNT and CDR2 YYREEE (reference sequence). The CDR3 totals 12 residues. The CDR3 sequence is CVSGGGPYEQYF. CDR3 DNA: TGTGTTTCCGGCGGGGGACCCTACGAGCAGTACTTC.

This clone occurred a few times. This sequence joins TRBV5-1 and TRBJ2-7, with D uncertain. This CDR3 is 12 amino acids long. The ends were cut back, 4 bases at V and 4 bases at J, with 9 bases in the middle. Germline V gene lookup returns CDR1 SGHRS and CDR2 YFSETQ. DNA of the CDR3: TGCGCCAGCAGCGCTGACCTATACGAGCAGTACTTC. Amino acids: CASSADLYEQYF.

DNA of the CDR3: TGTGCCACCAGTGATAGGAGGGCCGATACCGGGGAGCTGTTTTTT. Protein sequence: CATSDRRADTGELFF. The gene calls are TRBV24-1 and TRBJ2-2; D might be TRBD2 (6 bases). Trimming removed 3 bases from V and 5 bases from J, with 12 bases in between. The CDR3 has 15 amino acids. From germline, CDR1 is KGHDR and CDR2 SFDVKD.

The chain uses TRBV21-1 and TRBJ2-1; TRBD2, as called in the table, went unchecked against the DNA. TRBV21-1 is a pseudogene locus. The CDR3 has 15 residues. CDR3 in DNA: TGTGCCAGCAGCCAAGGGAGCGAACCTTACAATGAGCAGTTCTTC. Protein product: CASSQGSEPYNEQFF.

The V and J genes are TRBV28 and TRBJ1-2; a possible D gene is TRBD1 (5 bases). Germline V gene lookup returns CDR1 MDHEN and CDR2 SYDVKM. The CDR3 has 14 residues. V gave up 1 base and J gave up 8 bases, with 14 bases separating them. CDR3 in DNA: TGTGCCAGCAGTTTATACGGGGGGGTCGGCGGCTACACCTTC. Translated, it gives CASSLYGGVGGYTF.

The V gene is TRBV2, the J gene TRBJ1-1, with D unclear. This CDR3 is 13 amino acids long. With 6 bases removed from V and 0 bases from J, the gap between germline ends came to 8 bases. CDR1 and CDR2 (germline): SNHLY, FYNNEI. The CDR3 here is CASRGEMNTEAFF. The CDR3 bases are TGTGCCAGCAGGGGAGAGATGAACACTGAAGCTTTCTTT.

The sample holds one count of this clone. The chain links TRBV4-2 to TRBJ2-2, with D perhaps TRBD1 or TRBD2 (5 bases each). The V end lost 0 bases, the J end lost 0 bases, and 8 bases lay between the germline ends. This CDR3 is 16 amino acids long. CDR1 and CDR2 from the germline V gene are LGHNA and YNFKEQ. CDR3 loop: CASSQDRGPNTGELFF. The CDR3 DNA reads TGTGCCAGCAGCCAAGATAGGGGACCGAACACCGGGGAGCTGTTTTTT.

V is TRBV25-1 and J is TRBJ1-5; 9 nucleotides align to TRBD1. The V gene's germline CDR1 is MGHDK and CDR2 SYGVNS. With 11 bases clipped from V and 6 bases from J, the junction kept 5 bases outside the gene matches. This CDR3 comprises 12 residues. As DNA, the CDR3 is TGTGCCTGTGGACAGGGGATTCAGCCCCAGCATTTT. Translation gives CACGQGIQPQHF. Complete variable domain (other parts from reference TRBV25-1 and TRBJ1-5): EADIYQTPRYLVIGTGKKITLECSQTMGHDKMYWYQQDPGMELHLIHYSYGVNSTEKGDLSSESTVSRIRTEHFPLTLESARPSHTSQYLCACGQGIQPQHFGDGTRLSIL.

The V gene is TRBV11-2, the J gene TRBJ1-1; unclear D gene. CDR1 is SGHAT, CDR2 FQNNGV, per germline. Deletions cut 7 bases from V and 2 bases from J, with 11 bases between. This CDR3 has 13 residues. CDR3 in amino acids: CASNYGLNTEAFF. The CDR3 DNA reads as TGTGCCAGCAACTACGGACTCAACACTGAAGCTTTCTTT.

The rearrangement joins TRBV15 to TRBJ2-7; D not certain. The CDR3 length is 14 residues. CDR1 LNHNV and CDR2 YYDKDF come from the germline V gene (reference sequence). V was pared by 4 bases and J by 4 bases, with 14 bases between. The CDR3 sequence: CATSKNSLAYEQYF. CDR3 DNA sequence: TGTGCCACCAGCAAAAACAGCCTCGCTTACGAGCAGTACTTC.

The chain is built from TRBV14 and TRBJ2-7, with D unresolved. Germline lookup yields CDR1 SGHDN and CDR2 FVKESK. The CDR3 has 14 residues. Trimming cost V 5 bases and J 2 bases, with 13 bases left between them. CDR3 region: CASSSKGSTYEQYF. The CDR3 DNA reads TGTGCCAGCAGCTCGAAGGGATCTACCTACGAGCAGTACTTC.

The chain recombines TRBV13 with TRBJ1-3; 7 bases match TRBD1. V lost 8 bases and J lost 1; bases outside the gene matches: 17. Germline loops: CDR1 PRHDT, CDR2 FYEKMQ (reference sequence). The CDR3 contains 18 residues. CDR3 nucleotides: TGTGCCAGCGGTATTCGGGACAGTCTCTTAGCTTCTGGAAACACCATATATTTT. The encoded protein is CASGIRDSLLASGNTIYF.

The chain has TRBV5-5 and TRBJ2-5; no firm D call. The V end was cut by 5 bases, the J end by 1 base, with 12 bases between. The CDR3 has 14 residues. In germline, CDR1 is SGHKS, CDR2 YYEKEE (reference sequence). The CDR3 sequence is CASSYDILQETQYF. The CDR3 nucleotides read TGTGCCAGCAGTTATGACATACTCCAAGAGACCCAGTACTTC. Variable domain in full (rest from reference TRBV5-5 and TRBJ2-5): DAGVTQSPTHLIKTRGQQVTLRCSPISGHKSVSWYQQVLGQGPQFIFQYYEKEERGRGNFPDRFSARQFPNYSSELNVNALLLGDSALYLCASSYDILQETQYFGPGTRLLVL.

The V gene is TRBV29-1, the J gene TRBJ2-1, with 12 bases fitting TRBD2. V dropped 7 bases and J dropped 9; count of bases not matched to a gene: 7. There are 13 residues in the CDR3. Per the germline V gene, CDR1 is SQVTM and CDR2 is ANQGSEA. For the CDR3, the DNA is TGCAGCGGCCGACTAGCGGGAGAGGGTGAGCAGTTCTTC. As protein: CSGRLAGEGEQFF.

This sequence joins TRBV6-5 and TRBJ2-7; D is possibly TRBD2 (6 bases). Trimming cost V 4 bases and J 3 bases, with 19 bases left between them. The CDR3 length is 16 residues. Per germline, CDR1 MNHEY and CDR2 SVGAGI. DNA for the CDR3: TGTGCCAGCAGTTTTCCCCCTCTAGCGTTGGTCTACGAGCAGTACTTC. Its protein is CASSFPPLALVYEQYF.

This chain joins TRBV10-3 and TRBJ1-6; D perhaps matches TRBD1 (5 bases). There are 17 residues in the CDR3. Germline CDR1 reads ENHRY; CDR2 reads SYGVKD. The V gene lost 0 bases and the J gene lost 2 bases, with 11 bases spanning the gap. In nucleotides, the CDR3 is TGTGCCATCAGTGAGTCGGAGGAGGGGACCTATAATTCACCCCTCCACTTT. This gives the protein CAISESEEGTYNSPLHF.

This sequence joins TRBV11-1 and TRBJ1-4; D unclear. CDR3 length: 14 residues. The germline CDR1 and CDR2 sequences are SGHAT and FQDESV (reference sequence). Trimming cost V 4 bases and J 4 bases, with 10 bases left between them. The CDR3 DNA is TGTGCCAGCAGCTCCCGGGCATTTAATGAAAAACTGTTTTTT. Amino acids: CASSSRAFNEKLFF.

This sequence joins TRBV27 and TRBJ1-5; maybe TRBD1 (5 bases). The V gene lost 8 bases and the J gene lost 6 bases, with 17 bases spanning the gap. The CDR3 runs 14 residues. Germline V lookup: CDR1 MNHEY, CDR2 SMNVEV (reference sequence). In DNA, the CDR3 is TGTGCCAGCTGGGGGGTGTGGGGAACTCAGCCCCAGCATTTT. Translating it yields CASWGVWGTQPQHF.

Comment on this clone: Other DNA sequences in this sample translate to the same CDR3. This sequence joins TRBV7-9 and TRBJ1-1, with D hard to call. CDR1 and CDR2 (germline): SEHNR, FQNEAQ (reference sequence). The CDR3 is 11 amino acids. Trimming left V 3 bases short and J 3 bases short, with 2 bases between. The CDR3 DNA sequence: TGTGCCAGCAGCTTGGACACTGAAGCTTTCTTT. It translates to CASSLDTEAFF.

The genes are TRBV10-3 and TRBJ2-2; weak D call: TRBD1 (6 bases). CDR3 length equals 15 residues. V lost 7 bases and J 5 bases, leaving 17 bases between the germline ends. Germline V gives CDR1 ENHRY, CDR2 SYGVKD. The CDR3: CAIKGPDRLTGELFF. The CDR3 coding sequence is TGTGCCATCAAGGGACCCGACAGGCTAACCGGGGAGCTGTTTTTT.

The V and J genes are TRBV6-5 and TRBJ1-1; D is possibly TRBD1 (6 bases). The CDR3 has 16 amino acids. Germline values: CDR1 MNHEY, CDR2 SVGAGI. V was clipped by 2 bases and J by 0 bases, with 13 bases between them. The CDR3 nucleotides read TGTGCCAGCAGTTACAAAACGACAGGTGTGAACACTGAAGCTTTCTTT. This encodes CASSYKTTGVNTEAFF.

The chain couples TRBV28 to TRBJ1-2; 7 bases align to TRBD1. The junction had 11 bases not matched to a gene; V was cut back by 6 bases and J by 4 bases. The CDR3 sequence is 15 residues long. CDR1 is MDHEN, CDR2 SYDVKM, per germline. This chain's CDR3 is CASSRGTAGGYGYTF. CDR3 DNA: TGTGCCAGCAGCCGAGGGACAGCTGGCGGCTATGGCTACACCTTC.

CDR3 sequence: CASSPVGVEQFF. CDR3 sequence (DNA): TGTGCCAGCAGTCCAGTCGGAGTTGAGCAGTTCTTC. The chain links TRBV27 to TRBJ2-1, with D unclear. V was clipped by 5 bases and J by 9 bases, with 11 bases between them. The CDR3 is 12 amino acids. Looked up from germline, CDR1 is MNHEY and CDR2 is SMNVEV (reference sequence).

The chain recombines TRBV2 with TRBJ2-7; the match to TRBD2 covers 8 bases. Germline V gene lookup returns CDR1 SNHLY and CDR2 FYNNEI. V shed 5 bases and J 0 bases; nucleotides not matched to a gene: 6. This CDR3 is 15 amino acids long. The CDR3 region has the DNA TGTGCCAGCAGTTCCGAGCGGGGGTCCTCCTACGAGCAGTACTTC. Amino acid sequence: CASSSERGSSYEQYF.

The chain combines TRBV10-3 with TRBJ1-5; TRBD1 might be the D (6 bases). Looked up from germline, CDR1 is ENHRY and CDR2 is SYGVKD. V was trimmed by 2 bases and J by 4 bases, leaving 9 bases between them. The CDR3 is 14 residues long. The CDR3 nucleotides are TGTGCCATCAGTGAGCTTCAGGGGAATCAGCCCCAGCATTTT. The encoded protein is CAISELQGNQPQHF.

The chain recombines TRBV2 with TRBJ2-1, with 15 bases identical to TRBD2. V lost 4 bases to trimming and J lost 4 bases; unmatched junction nucleotides: 11. The CDR3 contains 19 residues. Germline V CDR1 and CDR2: SNHLY, FYNNEI. The CDR3 spells CASSGKGLAGGGAYNEQFF. The CDR3, as DNA: TGTGCCAGCAGTGGAAAGGGACTAGCGGGGGGAGGGGCTTACAATGAGCAGTTCTTC.

Only one count was recorded for this clone. The chain combines TRBV30 with TRBJ2-3; D is unresolved. V was pared by 4 bases and J by 2 bases, with 4 bases between. Looked up from germline, CDR1 is GTSNPN and CDR2 is SVGIG (reference sequence). CDR3 length: 11 residues. CDR3 protein: CAWKNTDTQYF. The CDR3 DNA is TGTGCCTGGAAAAACACAGATACGCAGTATTTT.